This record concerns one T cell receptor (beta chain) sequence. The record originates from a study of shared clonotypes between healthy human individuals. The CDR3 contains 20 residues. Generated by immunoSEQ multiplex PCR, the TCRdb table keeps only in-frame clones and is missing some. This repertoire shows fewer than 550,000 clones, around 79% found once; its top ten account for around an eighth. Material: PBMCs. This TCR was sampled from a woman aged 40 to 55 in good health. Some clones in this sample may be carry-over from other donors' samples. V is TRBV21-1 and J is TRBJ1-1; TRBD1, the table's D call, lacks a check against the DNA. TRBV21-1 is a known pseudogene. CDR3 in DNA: TGTGCCAGCAGCAAAGTAGGACAGGGGCGGGGGTTATGTGGAGGCACTGAAGCTTTCTTT. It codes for CASSKVGQGRGLCGGTEAFF.